The entry that follows covers one TCR beta chain sequence. The antigen remains undetermined. Through a sample-barcoded 5' primer and a J-beta primer mix, a second PCR was run for roughly 6 to 12 cycles. The authors tagged each cDNA molecule using a template-switch adaptor with 12 random nucleotides. MiXCR, applied by TCRdb to the 5' RACE reads, yields one record per CDR3 protein. The profile shows 1.8 million or so distinct CDR3 sequences, about two fifths of them singletons. The CDR3 is made up of 15 amino acids. V was trimmed by 1 base and J by 2 bases, leaving 11 bases between them. Germline CDR1 is LGHNA and CDR2 is YSLEER. This entry belongs to a study of blood T cells in healthy people across ages. Study outcomes and limitations: When set beside aged donors, long-lived donors presented more naive CD4+ cells and higher diversity. Strong correlation existed between TCR beta diversity and naive T cell percentage.

The clonotype was recovered from a human donor in good health. Sequenced material: blood. This chain links TRBV4-3 with TRBJ1-2; possible D gene TRBD1, 6 bases. The CDR3: CASSQVMGANYGYTF. The CDR3 DNA sequence: TGCGCCAGCAGCCAAGTCATGGGGGCGAACTATGGCTACACCTTC.